The next 15 T cell receptor beta chains were all read from a single sample in a study of T cell responses to AZD1222 COVID-19 vaccine. The assay was immunoSEQ multiplex PCR, and TCRdb's table has in-frame clones only and misses some. The profile shows 95,000 to 100,000 clones, less than 85% of them singletons. This specimen was peripheral blood, taken 28 days after the second AZD1222 dose. All receptors come from an adult who received the AZD1222 COVID-19 vaccine.

The rearrangement joins TRBV10-3 to TRBJ1-6; TRBD1 aligns across 8 bases. The trim removed 2 bases at V and 7 bases at J, leaving 4 bases unmatched. Germline loops: CDR1 ENHRY, CDR2 SYGVKD. This CDR3 has 15 amino acids. The CDR3 region is CAISEQGASNSPLHF. CDR3 bases: TGTGCCATCAGTGAGCAGGGGGCCTCGAATTCACCCCTCCACTTT.

The rearrangement uses TRBV10-3 and TRBJ1-2; D ambiguous. The germline V and J ends were trimmed by 5 bases and 8 bases, with 12 bases remaining between them. CDR3 length: 12 amino acids. Germline loops: CDR1 ENHRY, CDR2 SYGVKD. The DNA for the CDR3 is TGTGCCATCAGTCTCAGGTCTGGAGGCTACACCTTC. This sequence encodes CAISLRSGGYTF.

There are a few counts of this clone. This rearrangement joins TRBV9 to TRBJ2-7, with D possibly matching TRBD1 (5 bases). V was shortened by 4 bases and J by 2 bases, with 16 bases between the two germline ends. The CDR3 totals 15 residues. Germline V gene lookup returns CDR1 SGDLS and CDR2 YYNGEE. The CDR3: CASSPQEGAAYEQYF. The CDR3, as DNA: TGTGCCAGCAGCCCCCAGGAAGGGGCGGCCTACGAGCAGTACTTC.

This chain joins TRBV19 and TRBJ1-2, with D tentatively TRBD1 (5 bases). The CDR3 is made up of 15 amino acids. The V end lost 8 bases, the J end lost 5 bases, and 21 bases lay between the germline ends. Germline V gene lookup returns CDR1 LNHDA and CDR2 SQIVND (reference sequence). CDR3 region: CASGLGTPYIYGYTF. The CDR3 DNA reads TGTGCCAGTGGACTCGGGACGCCATACATTTATGGCTACACCTTC. Full variable domain (remainder filled in from reference TRBV19 and TRBJ1-2): DGGITQSPKYLFRKEGQNVTLSCEQNLNHDAMYWYRQDPGQGLRLIYYSQIVNDFQKGDIAEGYSVSREKKESFPLTVTSAQKNPTAFYLCASGLGTPYIYGYTFGSGTRLTVV.

CDR3 DNA sequence: TGTGCCACCAGCAGAGATCTAGAGGGACCCGGAGGTGAAAAACTGTTTTTT. This sequence encodes CATSRDLEGPGGEKLFF. The chain has TRBV15 and TRBJ1-4; weak D call: TRBD1 (5 bases). CDR3 size: 17 residues. Trimming cost V 0 bases and J 7 bases, with 18 bases left between them. CDR1 and CDR2 (germline): LNHNV, YYDKDF (reference sequence). The full variable domain, with the rest looked up from reference TRBV15 and TRBJ1-4, is DAMVIQNPRYQVTQFGKPVTLSCSQTLNHNVMYWYQQKSSQAPKLLFHYYDKDFNNEADTPDNFQSRRPNTSFCFLDIRSPGLGDTAMYLCATSRDLEGPGGEKLFFGSGTQLSVL.

This clone has more than one count but fewer than ten. The chain employs TRBV7-9 and TRBJ2-3; D is perhaps TRBD1 (5 bases). The germline CDR1 and CDR2 sequences are SEHNR and FQNEAQ (reference sequence). The V and J ends lost 4 bases and 4 bases respectively, with 15 bases between them. There are 15 residues in the CDR3. CDR3 amino acids: CASSSLLQVADTQYF. Written as DNA, the CDR3 is TGTGCCAGCAGCTCACTACTACAGGTGGCAGATACGCAGTATTTT. Full variable domain (outside the CDR3, taken from reference TRBV7-9 and TRBJ2-3): DTGVSQNPRHKITKRGQNVTFRCDPISEHNRLYWYRQTLGQGPEFLTYFQNEAQLEKSRLLSDRFSAERPKGSFSTLEIQRTEQGDSAMYLCASSSLLQVADTQYFGPGTRLTVL.

The V call is TRBV7-3, the J call TRBJ2-3; TRBD2 matches at 9 bases. CDR3 length equals 18 residues. J gave up 0 bases and V 4 bases, and 11 bases lay outside the gene matches. Per the germline V gene, CDR1 is SGHTA and CDR2 is FQGTGA. CDR3 nucleotide sequence: TGTGCCAGCAGCTCCCCCCGAGGAGCGGGGGGTAGCACAGATACGCAGTATTTT. This gives the protein CASSSPRGAGGSTDTQYF. The full variable domain, its missing parts supplied by reference TRBV7-3 and TRBJ2-3, is GAGVSQTPSNKVTEKGKYVELRCDPISGHTALYWYRQSLGQGPEFLIYFQGTGAADDSGLPNDRFFAVRPEGSVSTLKIQRTERGDSAVYLCASSSPRGAGGSTDTQYFGPGTRLTVL.

The chain combines TRBV18 with TRBJ2-2; no clear D gene. The CDR3 is 13 residues long. V was pared by 3 bases and J by 7 bases, with 9 bases between. Germline V CDR1 and CDR2: KGHSH, LQKENI. The CDR3 nucleotides are TGTGCCAGCTCACCCGGACGTGGCGGGGAGCTGTTTTTT. This translates into CASSPGRGGELFF.

This clone appeared once. Just one base apart from a much larger clone, this may be a read error. Other nucleotide sequences from this sample produce the same CDR3. The chain employs TRBV11-2 and TRBJ2-1; D is uncertain. The CDR3 loop spans 12 amino acids. The V end was cut by 1 base, the J end by 5 bases, with 3 bases between. CDR1 and CDR2 (germline): SGHAT, FQNNGV. For the CDR3, the DNA is TGTGCCAGCAGCTTAGCCCACAATGAGCAGTTCTTC. This codes for CASSLAHNEQFF.

The chain links TRBV3-1 (or the pseudogene TRBV3-2) to TRBJ2-2; TRBD2 is a possible D gene (6 bases). Per germline, CDR1 LGHDT and CDR2 YNNKEL (reference sequence). CDR3 length equals 16 residues. The V and J ends lost 3 bases and 3 bases respectively, with 14 bases between them. The CDR3 loop is CASSQGLPPDTGELFF. The CDR3 DNA is TGTGCCAGCAGCCAGGGACTGCCTCCGGACACCGGGGAGCTGTTTTTT.

The chain links TRBV4-2 to TRBJ2-2; D uncertain. Looked up from germline, CDR1 is LGHNA and CDR2 is YNFKEQ. V gave up 3 bases and J gave up 0 bases, with 8 bases separating them. This CDR3 is built from 15 residues. CDR3 nucleotide sequence: TGTGCCAGCAGCCATCTCCGGACGAACACCGGGGAGCTGTTTTTT. Protein: CASSHLRTNTGELFF.

The CDR3 DNA is TGTGCCAGCAGCTACCGGGGGGCCGGCACCGGGGAGCTGTTTTTT. Translation gives CASSYRGAGTGELFF. J is TRBJ2-2 and V is TRBV7-3, with TRBD2 as a possible D gene (7 bases). CDR3 length equals 15 residues. Germline V lookup: CDR1 SGHTA, CDR2 FQGTGA. V lost 4 bases and J lost 4, with 13 bases in between.

The chain employs TRBV9 and TRBJ2-1; D may correspond to TRBD1 or TRBD2 (5 bases each). Germline values: CDR1 SGDLS, CDR2 YYNGEE. CDR3 length: 14 amino acids. The V and J ends lost 3 bases and 0 bases respectively, with 7 bases between them. This CDR3 reads CASSGGSSYNEQFF. Here the CDR3 DNA reads TGTGCCAGCAGCGGGGGGAGCTCCTACAATGAGCAGTTCTTC.

V usage is TRBV4-1 and J usage is TRBJ2-1; D unresolved. Germline-derived CDR1 and CDR2 are MGHRA and YSYEKL. The CDR3 spans 12 residues. Between the trimmed V and J ends, which lost 8 bases and 4 bases, there was a span of 9 bases. CDR3 region: CASADRYNEQFF. CDR3 bases: TGCGCCAGCGCCGACCGGTACAATGAGCAGTTCTTC.

The chain is built from TRBV7-9 and TRBJ2-7, with D maybe TRBD1 (5 bases). The germline V and J ends were trimmed by 3 bases and 6 bases, with 12 bases remaining between them. The CDR3 has 13 residues. CDR1 and CDR2 (germline): SEHNR, FQNEAQ (reference sequence). The CDR3 is CASSFQGSGEQYF. The CDR3 region has the DNA TGTGCCAGCAGCTTTCAGGGTTCGGGCGAGCAGTACTTC. Together with reference TRBV7-9 and TRBJ2-7, the CDR3 gives the full variable domain: DTGVSQNPRHKITKRGQNVTFRCDPISEHNRLYWYRQTLGQGPEFLTYFQNEAQLEKSRLLSDRFSAERPKGSFSTLEIQRTEQGDSAMYLCASSFQGSGEQYFGPGTRLTVT.